The 23 T cell receptor beta chains in this list originate from one sample, sequenced in a study of blood T cells in healthy people across ages. Primed by a sample-barcoded 5' primer and a J-beta primer mix, a second PCR proceeded for about 7 to 11 cycles. MiXCR, run by TCRdb on the 5' RACE reads, gives a single entry per CDR3 protein. The repertoire holds 850,000 to 1,300,000 distinct CDR3 sequences, with 40% to 50% as singletons. The sample was blood. The receptors derive from a woman aged 55-70 years in good health.

This CDR3 reads CASSQDGGDTEAFF. The DNA for the CDR3 is TGTGCCAGCAGCCAAGATGGCGGTGACACTGAAGCTTTCTTT. J is TRBJ1-1 and V is TRBV3-1; D remains ambiguous. The CDR3 contains 14 residues. The V end was cut by 0 bases, the J end by 3 bases, with 8 bases between. The germline CDR1 and CDR2 sequences are LGHDT and YNNKEL (reference sequence).

This clonotype was seen only a few times. The CDR3 DNA follows: TGTGCCAGCAGTGAAGGAGAGAGCGCCCAGTACTTC. Amino acids: CASSEGESAQYF. The chain uses TRBV25-1 and TRBJ2-7; no clear D. Trimming removed 2 bases from V and 10 bases from J, with 12 bases in between. This CDR3 has 12 residues. The germline gives CDR1 MGHDK, CDR2 SYGVNS.

The V and J genes are TRBV9 and TRBJ1-6; TRBD1 might be the D (5 bases). Looked up from germline, CDR1 is SGDLS and CDR2 is YYNGEE. This CDR3 has 14 amino acids. Trimming cost V 4 bases and J 5 bases, with 10 bases left between them. The CDR3 sequence is CASSQDSHNSPLHF. The CDR3 region has the DNA TGTGCCAGCAGCCAAGACAGCCATAATTCACCCCTCCACTTT.

The rearrangement joins TRBV28 to TRBJ1-5, with D maybe TRBD1 (6 bases). In germline, CDR1 is MDHEN, CDR2 SYDVKM. The CDR3 totals 14 residues. Trimming pared 7 bases from V and 4 bases from J, leaving 14 bases between. The CDR3 reads CASTNRAFNQPQHF. CDR3 DNA sequence: TGTGCCAGCACGAACAGGGCTTTTAATCAGCCCCAGCATTTT. Variable domain in full (rest from reference TRBV28 and TRBJ1-5): DVKVTQSSRYLVKRTGEKVFLECVQDMDHENMFWYRQDPGLGLRLIYFSYDVKMKEKGDIPEGYSVSREKKERFSLILESASTNQTSMYLCASTNRAFNQPQHFGDGTRLSIL.

This clonotype occurred many times. The rearrangement links TRBV7-2 to TRBJ2-1; no firm D call. CDR1 is SGHTA, CDR2 FQGNSA, per germline. The CDR3 spans 12 residues. V was cut by 5 bases and J by 4 bases, with 6 bases left in between. The CDR3 DNA reads TGTGCCAGCAGCCCCCTTTACAATGAGCAGTTCTTC. Its translation: CASSPLYNEQFF.

A single count supports this clonotype. No conserved phenylalanine or tryptophan ends this CDR3, so it is likely a read error. The chain couples TRBV15 to TRBJ2-1; 8 positions agree with TRBD1. The J segment lost 2 bases and the V segment lost 3 bases, leaving 12 bases of the junction unmatched. The CDR3 is 18 amino acids. Germline-derived CDR1 and CDR2 are LNHNV and YYDKDF (reference sequence). CDR3 residues: CATSRDPTGTGTYNEQFV. For the CDR3, the DNA is TGTGCCACCAGCAGGGATCCAACTGGGACAGGAACCTACAATGAGCAGTTCGTC.

This clonotype occurred a few times. The chain employs TRBV9 and TRBJ2-2, with D perhaps matching TRBD2 (5 bases). The CDR3 runs 18 residues. Germline V gene sequence: CDR1 SGDLS, CDR2 YYNGEE. The germline V and J ends were trimmed by 3 bases and 1 base, with 19 bases remaining between them. CDR3 region: CASSAPVWGAGNTGELFF. For the CDR3, the DNA is TGTGCCAGCAGCGCGCCAGTCTGGGGAGCCGGGAACACCGGGGAGCTGTTTTTT.

The gene calls are TRBV28 and TRBJ1-2; D gene ambiguous. CDR3 length: 13 residues. V was cut by 4 bases and J by 8 bases, with 14 bases left in between. CDR1 and CDR2 from the germline V gene are MDHEN and SYDVKM. CDR3 bases: TGTGCCAGCAGTTCATTCTTCCCGGGGGGCTACACCTTC. It translates to CASSSFFPGGYTF.

V is TRBV2 and J is TRBJ1-4; D gene unclear. The CDR3 contains 14 residues. Germline CDR1 is SNHLY and CDR2 is FYNNEI. Deletions cut 6 bases from V and 2 bases from J, with 10 bases between. The CDR3 DNA reads TGTGCCAGCAGGAGACGGGAGACTAATGAAAAACTGTTTTTT. Its translation is CASRRRETNEKLFF. Using reference TRBV2 and TRBJ1-4 for the parts outside the CDR3, the full variable domain is EPEVTQTPSHQVTQMGQEVILRCVPISNHLYFYWYRQILGQKVEFLVSFYNNEISEKSEIFDDQFSVERPDGSNFTLKIRSTKLEDSAMYFCASRRRETNEKLFFGSGTQLSVL.

This clonotype was seen a few times. This sequence joins TRBV5-1 and TRBJ1-5; D is unclear. CDR1 and CDR2 from the germline V gene are SGHRS and YFSETQ. With 0 bases removed from V and 0 bases from J, the gap between germline ends came to 7 bases. The CDR3 has 15 amino acids. The CDR3 sequence: CASSLGGVSNQPQHF. CDR3 DNA: TGCGCCAGCAGCTTGGGTGGGGTTAGCAATCAGCCCCAGCATTTT.

This chain connects TRBV12-3 or TRBV12-4 to TRBJ2-7; TRBD1 agrees at 11 bases. The CDR3 is made up of 15 amino acids. V lost 4 bases and J lost 2; bases outside the gene matches: 4. The CDR3 protein is CASSSRTGGPYEQYF. The DNA of the CDR3 is TGTGCCAGCAGTTCAAGGACAGGGGGCCCCTACGAGCAGTACTTC.

The chain uses TRBV5-1 and TRBJ2-1, with D tentatively TRBD2 (5 bases). The germline V gene encodes CDR1 SGHRS and CDR2 YFSETQ. This CDR3 is built from 17 residues. V was pared by 0 bases and J by 6 bases, with 19 bases between. For the CDR3, the DNA is TGCGCCAGCAGCTTGGCCACTAGTAGAAGTTCTGTCAATGAGCAGTTCTTC. This encodes CASSLATSRSSVNEQFF.

This chain links TRBV28 with TRBJ2-7; 11 positions match TRBD2. J was trimmed by 6 bases and V by 6 bases; bases with no gene match: 16. CDR1 is MDHEN, CDR2 SYDVKM, per germline. The CDR3 totals 17 residues. CDR3 in DNA: TGTGCCAGCAGCCAAATTGGACCGGGACTAGCGGCCTCCGAGCAGTACTTC. Translated, it gives CASSQIGPGLAASEQYF.

The gene calls are TRBV19 and TRBJ2-3; no clear D gene. From germline, CDR1 is LNHDA and CDR2 SQIVND (reference sequence). The CDR3 has 15 residues. Trimming removed 3 bases at V and 2 bases at J, with 12 bases between. The CDR3 sequence is CASSMGKTLTDTQYF. The CDR3 bases are TGTGCCAGTAGTATGGGTAAGACCCTCACAGATACGCAGTATTTT. Complete variable domain (other parts from reference TRBV19 and TRBJ2-3): DGGITQSPKYLFRKEGQNVTLSCEQNLNHDAMYWYRQDPGQGLRLIYYSQIVNDFQKGDIAEGYSVSREKKESFPLTVTSAQKNPTAFYLCASSMGKTLTDTQYFGPGTRLTVL.

V is TRBV7-9 and J is TRBJ2-7, with 7 bases matching TRBD1. The J segment lost 5 bases and the V segment lost 5 bases, leaving 6 bases of the junction unmatched. This CDR3 spans 13 amino acids. Germline lookup yields CDR1 SEHNR and CDR2 FQNEAQ (reference sequence). The CDR3 spells CASSRQGSDEQYF. The CDR3 DNA is TGTGCCAGCAGCCGACAGGGATCCGACGAGCAGTACTTC. The full variable domain, with the rest looked up from reference TRBV7-9 and TRBJ2-7, is DTGVSQNPRHKITKRGQNVTFRCDPISEHNRLYWYRQTLGQGPEFLTYFQNEAQLEKSRLLSDRFSAERPKGSFSTLEIQRTEQGDSAMYLCASSRQGSDEQYFGPGTRLTVT.

This chain links TRBV5-6 with TRBJ2-7; 7 positions agree with TRBD1. The J call may be incorrect, as the DNA end agrees better with TRBJ2-5. The CDR3 covers 14 residues. Germline V gene lookup returns CDR1 SGHDT and CDR2 YYEEEE. The CDR3 protein is CASSGRGISETQYF. As DNA, the CDR3 is TGTGCCAGCAGCGGCAGGGGGATTTCGGAGACCCAGTACTTC.

This clonotype occurred a few times. This sequence joins TRBV7-2 and TRBJ2-7; TRBD2 agrees at 7 bases. The CDR3 spans 15 residues. Germline CDR1 reads SGHTA; CDR2 reads FQGNSA. V trimming: 6 bases; J trimming: 2 bases; junction bases outside the gene matches: 10. The CDR3 sequence: CASSPSSGVPYEQYF. In DNA form, the CDR3 reads TGTGCCAGCAGTCCGTCGAGCGGGGTACCCTACGAGCAGTACTTC.

The chain has TRBV7-2 and TRBJ2-3; tentatively, D is TRBD2 (5 bases). This CDR3 spans 17 amino acids. Germline V gives CDR1 SGHTA, CDR2 FQGNSA. V gave up 2 bases and J gave up 0 bases, with 15 bases separating them. CDR3 residues: CASSLLLGGSSTDTQYF. Written as DNA, the CDR3 is TGTGCCAGCAGCTTACTTCTCGGCGGGTCTAGCACAGATACGCAGTATTTT.

V is TRBV20-1 and J is TRBJ2-1; 8 bases are a match to TRBD2. CDR1 DFQATT and CDR2 SNEGSKA come from the germline V gene (reference sequence). Trimming cost V 7 bases and J 1 base; bases outside gene matches: 12. CDR3 size: 16 residues. The DNA for the CDR3 is TGCAGTGTCAGACTTATTAAGCGGGAGTCCTACAATGAGCAGTTCTTC. Translating gives CSVRLIKRESYNEQFF.

The chain employs TRBV27 and TRBJ2-5; TRBD2 matches 8 bases. The CDR3 is 15 amino acids. V lost 6 bases, J lost 0 bases, and 6 bases stayed unmatched. Germline lookup yields CDR1 MNHEY and CDR2 SMNVEV (reference sequence). CDR3 loop: CASSPYSGNQETQYF. CDR3 DNA sequence: TGTGCCAGCAGCCCATATAGCGGGAACCAAGAGACCCAGTACTTC.

The chain is built from TRBV6-1 and TRBJ2-3; D unresolved. Germline CDR1 is MNHNS and CDR2 is SASEGT. The CDR3 totals 12 residues. Trimming took 11 bases from V and 0 from J, leaving 9 bases between them. As DNA, the CDR3 is TGTGCCCTCCGTCCTAGCACAGATACGCAGTATTTT. Translated, it gives CALRPSTDTQYF.

V gene TRBV3-1 combines with J gene TRBJ1-5, with D perhaps TRBD1 (5 bases). CDR1 is LGHDT and CDR2 is YNNKEL in the germline V gene (reference sequence). V lost 0 bases, J lost 1 base, and 13 bases lay in between. This CDR3 has 17 residues. The CDR3 is CASSQDNRLGSNQPQHF. CDR3 in DNA: TGTGCCAGCAGCCAAGATAACAGGCTGGGGAGCAATCAGCCCCAGCATTTT. The full variable domain, in which reference TRBV3-1 and TRBJ1-5 provide the parts outside the CDR3, is DTAVSQTPKYLVTQMGNDKSIKCEQNLGHDTMYWYKQDSKKFLKIMFSYNNKELIINETVPNRFSPKSPDKAHLNLHINSLELGDSAVYFCASSQDNRLGSNQPQHFGDGTRLSIL.

This clonotype was recorded many times. This rearrangement joins TRBV9 to TRBJ2-3; D may be TRBD2 (6 bases). The germline gives CDR1 SGDLS, CDR2 YYNGEE. The length of the CDR3 is 15 residues. Trimming took off 0 bases at V and 2 bases at J, with 10 bases between the two ends. CDR3 sequence: CASSVEGRDTDTQYF. DNA for the CDR3: TGTGCCAGCAGCGTAGAAGGGCGGGACACAGATACGCAGTATTTT. Combining the CDR3 with reference TRBV9 and TRBJ2-3 gives the whole variable domain DSGVTQTPKHLITATGQRVTLRCSPRSGDLSVYWYQQSLDQGLQFLIQYYNGEERAKGNILERFSAQQFPDLHSELNLSSLELGDSALYFCASSVEGRDTDTQYFGPGTRLTVL.